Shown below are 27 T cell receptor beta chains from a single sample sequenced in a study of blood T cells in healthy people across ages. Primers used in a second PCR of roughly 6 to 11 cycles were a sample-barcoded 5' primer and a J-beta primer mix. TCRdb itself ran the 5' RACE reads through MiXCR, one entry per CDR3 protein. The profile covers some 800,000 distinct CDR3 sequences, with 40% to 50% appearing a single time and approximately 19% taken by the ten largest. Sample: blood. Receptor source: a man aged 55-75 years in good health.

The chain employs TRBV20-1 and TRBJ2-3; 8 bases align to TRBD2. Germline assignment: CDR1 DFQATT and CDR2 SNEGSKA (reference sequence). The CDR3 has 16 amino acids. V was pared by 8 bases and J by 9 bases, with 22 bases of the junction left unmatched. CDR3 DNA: TGCAGTAGAGTACCGCTAGCGGGCACCCGGATAAAGACGCAGTATTTT. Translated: CSRVPLAGTRIKTQYF.

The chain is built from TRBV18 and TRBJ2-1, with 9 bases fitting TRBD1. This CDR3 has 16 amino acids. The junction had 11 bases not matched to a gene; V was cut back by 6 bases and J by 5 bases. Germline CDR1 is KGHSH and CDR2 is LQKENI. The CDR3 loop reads CASSENDGTGNNEQFF. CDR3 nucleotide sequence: TGTGCCAGCTCCGAAAATGACGGGACAGGGAACAATGAGCAGTTCTTC.

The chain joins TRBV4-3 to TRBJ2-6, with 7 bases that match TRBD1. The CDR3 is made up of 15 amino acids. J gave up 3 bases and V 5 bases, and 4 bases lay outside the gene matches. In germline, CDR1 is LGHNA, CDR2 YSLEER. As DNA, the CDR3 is TGCGCCAGCAGCGACAGGGAAGGTGGGGCCAACGTCCTGACTTTC. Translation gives CASSDREGGANVLTF.

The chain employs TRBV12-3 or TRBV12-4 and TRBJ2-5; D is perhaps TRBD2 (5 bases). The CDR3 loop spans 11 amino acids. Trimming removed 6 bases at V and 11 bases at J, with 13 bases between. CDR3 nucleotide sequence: TGTGCCAGCAGACTGATTGGGGAGCAGTACTTC. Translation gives CASRLIGEQYF.

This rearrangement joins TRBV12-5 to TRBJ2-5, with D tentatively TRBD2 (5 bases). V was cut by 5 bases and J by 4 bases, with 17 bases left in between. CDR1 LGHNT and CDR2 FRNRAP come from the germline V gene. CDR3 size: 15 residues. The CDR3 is CASGPGIPRGETQYF. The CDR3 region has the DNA TGTGCTAGTGGTCCCGGGATCCCACGCGGAGAGACCCAGTACTTC.

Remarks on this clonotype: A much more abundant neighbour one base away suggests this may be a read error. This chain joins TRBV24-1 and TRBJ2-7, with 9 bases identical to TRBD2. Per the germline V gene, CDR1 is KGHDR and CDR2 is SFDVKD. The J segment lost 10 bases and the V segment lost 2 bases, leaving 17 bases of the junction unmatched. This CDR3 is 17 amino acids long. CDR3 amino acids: CATSDSGGGASREAQYF. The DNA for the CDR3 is TGTGCCACCAGTGATTCTGGCGGGGGGGCTTCACGAGAGGCCCAGTACTTC.

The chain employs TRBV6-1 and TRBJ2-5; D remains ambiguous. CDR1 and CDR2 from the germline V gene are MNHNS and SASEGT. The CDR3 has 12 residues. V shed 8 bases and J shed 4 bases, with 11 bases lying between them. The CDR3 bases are TGTGCCAGCGCCCTAGGTGGAGAGACCCAGTACTTC. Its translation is CASALGGETQYF.

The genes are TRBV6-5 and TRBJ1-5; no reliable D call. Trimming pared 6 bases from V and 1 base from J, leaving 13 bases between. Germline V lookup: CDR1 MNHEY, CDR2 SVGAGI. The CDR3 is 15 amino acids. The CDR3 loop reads CASSPSVVSNQPQHF. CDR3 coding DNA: TGTGCCAGCAGCCCCAGTGTAGTAAGCAATCAGCCCCAGCATTTT.

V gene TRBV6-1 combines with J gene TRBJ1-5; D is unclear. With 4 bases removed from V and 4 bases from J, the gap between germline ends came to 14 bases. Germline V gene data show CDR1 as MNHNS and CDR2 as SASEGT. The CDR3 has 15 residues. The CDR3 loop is CASSGAVGRNQPQHF. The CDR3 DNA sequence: TGTGCCAGCAGTGGGGCCGTCGGACGGAATCAGCCCCAGCATTTT.

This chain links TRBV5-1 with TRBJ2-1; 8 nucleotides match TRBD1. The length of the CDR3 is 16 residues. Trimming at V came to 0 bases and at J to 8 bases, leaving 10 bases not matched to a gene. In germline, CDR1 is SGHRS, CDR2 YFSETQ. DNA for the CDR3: TGCGCCAGCAGCTTGGCAGGGGGCGCGGTTAGGGATGAGCAGTTCTTC. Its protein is CASSLAGGAVRDEQFF.

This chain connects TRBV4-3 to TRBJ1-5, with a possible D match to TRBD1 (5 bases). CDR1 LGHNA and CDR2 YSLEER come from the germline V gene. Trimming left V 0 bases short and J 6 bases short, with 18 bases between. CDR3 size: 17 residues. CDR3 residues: CASSQDPTGLGSQPQHF. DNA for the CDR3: TGCGCCAGCAGCCAAGACCCCACAGGACTGGGAAGTCAGCCCCAGCATTTT.

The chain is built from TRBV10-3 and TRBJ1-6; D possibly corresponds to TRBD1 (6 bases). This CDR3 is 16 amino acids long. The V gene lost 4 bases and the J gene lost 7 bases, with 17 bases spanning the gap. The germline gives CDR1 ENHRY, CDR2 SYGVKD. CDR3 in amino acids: CAISGGAGVRNSPLHF. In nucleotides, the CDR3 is TGTGCCATCAGTGGGGGGGCAGGGGTGCGGAATTCACCCCTCCACTTT.

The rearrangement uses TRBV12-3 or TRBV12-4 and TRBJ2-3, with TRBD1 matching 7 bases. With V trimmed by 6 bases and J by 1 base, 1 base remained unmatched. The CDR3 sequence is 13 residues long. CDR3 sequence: CASRQGRTDTQYF. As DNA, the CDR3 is TGTGCCAGCAGACAGGGGCGCACAGATACGCAGTATTTT.

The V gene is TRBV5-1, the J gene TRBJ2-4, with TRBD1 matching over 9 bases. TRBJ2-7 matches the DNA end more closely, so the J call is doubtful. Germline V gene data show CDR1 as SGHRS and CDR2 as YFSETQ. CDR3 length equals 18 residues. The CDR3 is CASSLARSGTGNLYEQYF. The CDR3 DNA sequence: TGCGCCAGCAGCTTGGCCAGGTCAGGGACAGGGAACCTCTACGAGCAGTACTTC.

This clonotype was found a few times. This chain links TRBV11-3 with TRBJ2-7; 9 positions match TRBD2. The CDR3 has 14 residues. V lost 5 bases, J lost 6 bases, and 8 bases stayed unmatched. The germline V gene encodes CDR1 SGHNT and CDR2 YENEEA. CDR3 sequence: CASSLGAGGTEQYF. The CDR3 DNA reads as TGTGCCAGCAGCCTAGGAGCGGGGGGAACCGAGCAGTACTTC.

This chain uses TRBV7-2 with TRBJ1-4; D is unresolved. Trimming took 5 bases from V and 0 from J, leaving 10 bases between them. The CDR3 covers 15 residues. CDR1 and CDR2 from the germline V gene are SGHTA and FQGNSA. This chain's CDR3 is CASSPRVATNEKLFF. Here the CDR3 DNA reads TGTGCCAGCAGCCCCCGGGTAGCAACTAATGAAAAACTGTTTTTT.

The CDR3 sequence is CASSHLGGNYGYTF. DNA of the CDR3: TGTGCCAGCAGCCATTTGGGGGGGAACTATGGCTACACCTTC. The gene calls are TRBV11-2 and TRBJ1-2; maybe TRBD1 (5 bases). This CDR3 comprises 14 residues. Trimming stripped 5 bases from V and 2 bases from J, with 12 bases between. Germline V gene data show CDR1 as SGHAT and CDR2 as FQNNGV. Drawing the rest from reference TRBV11-2 and TRBJ1-2, the complete variable domain is EAGVAQSPRYKIIEKRQSVAFWCNPISGHATLYWYQQILGQGPKLLIQFQNNGVVDDSQLPKDRFSAERLKGVDSTLKIQPAKLEDSAVYLCASSHLGGNYGYTFGSGTRLTVV.

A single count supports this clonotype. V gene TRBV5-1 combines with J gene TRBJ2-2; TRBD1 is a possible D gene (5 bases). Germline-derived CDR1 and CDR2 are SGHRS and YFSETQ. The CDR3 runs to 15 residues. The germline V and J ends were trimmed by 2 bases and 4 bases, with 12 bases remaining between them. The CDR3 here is CASSLTRVGTGELFF. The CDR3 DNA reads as TGCGCCAGCAGCTTAACCAGGGTGGGCACCGGGGAGCTGTTTTTT.

The CDR3 loop reads CASTPPGQGVDEQFF. CDR3 bases: TGTGCCAGCACCCCCCCGGGACAGGGAGTAGATGAGCAGTTCTTC. The V gene is TRBV6-1, the J gene TRBJ2-1; 9 nucleotides agree with TRBD1. Germline V CDR1 and CDR2: MNHNS, SASEGT. V lost 7 bases, J lost 8 bases, and 12 bases stayed unmatched. The CDR3 loop spans 15 amino acids.

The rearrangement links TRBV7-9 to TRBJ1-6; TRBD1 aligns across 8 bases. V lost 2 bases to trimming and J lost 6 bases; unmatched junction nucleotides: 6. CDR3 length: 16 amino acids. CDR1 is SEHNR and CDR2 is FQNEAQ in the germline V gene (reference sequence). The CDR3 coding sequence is TGTGCCAGCAGCTTACAGGGGGCGCCTTCTAATTCACCCCTCCACTTT. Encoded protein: CASSLQGAPSNSPLHF. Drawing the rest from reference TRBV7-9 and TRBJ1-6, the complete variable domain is DTGVSQNPRHKITKRGQNVTFRCDPISEHNRLYWYRQTLGQGPEFLTYFQNEAQLEKSRLLSDRFSAERPKGSFSTLEIQRTEQGDSAMYLCASSLQGAPSNSPLHFGNGTRLTVT.

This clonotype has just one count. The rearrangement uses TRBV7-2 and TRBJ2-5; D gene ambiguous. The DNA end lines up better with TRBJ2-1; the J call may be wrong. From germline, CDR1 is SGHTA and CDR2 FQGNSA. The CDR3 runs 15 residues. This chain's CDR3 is CASSSHGLYQETQFF. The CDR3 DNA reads TGTGCCAGCAGCTCCCATGGCCTGTACCAAGAGACCCAGTTCTTC.

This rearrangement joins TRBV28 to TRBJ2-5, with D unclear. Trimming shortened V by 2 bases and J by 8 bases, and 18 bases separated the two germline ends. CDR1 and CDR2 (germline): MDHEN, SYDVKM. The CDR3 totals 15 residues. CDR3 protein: CASSLQNRDESTQYF. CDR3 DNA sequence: TGTGCCAGCAGTTTACAGAACAGAGATGAAAGTACCCAGTACTTC.

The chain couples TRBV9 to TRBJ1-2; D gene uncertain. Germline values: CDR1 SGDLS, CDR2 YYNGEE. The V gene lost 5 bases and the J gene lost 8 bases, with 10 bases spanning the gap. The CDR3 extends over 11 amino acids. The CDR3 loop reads CASRTNWGYTF. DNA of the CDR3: TGTGCCAGCAGAACAAACTGGGGCTACACCTTC.

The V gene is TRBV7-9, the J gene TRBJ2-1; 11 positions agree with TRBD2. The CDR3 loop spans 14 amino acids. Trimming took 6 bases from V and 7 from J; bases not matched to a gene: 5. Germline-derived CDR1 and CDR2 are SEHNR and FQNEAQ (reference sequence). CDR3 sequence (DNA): TGTGCCAGCAGAGCCACTAGCGGGGGAAATGAGCAGTTCTTC. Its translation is CASRATSGGNEQFF.

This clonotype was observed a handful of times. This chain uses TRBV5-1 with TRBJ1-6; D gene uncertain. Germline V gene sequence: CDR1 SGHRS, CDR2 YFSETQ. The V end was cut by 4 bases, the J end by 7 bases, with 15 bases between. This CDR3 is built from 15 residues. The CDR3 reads CASSPGEPLNSPLHF. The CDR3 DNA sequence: TGCGCCAGCAGCCCGGGAGAACCACTCAATTCACCCCTCCACTTT. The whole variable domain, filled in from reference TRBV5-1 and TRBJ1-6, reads KAGVTQTPRYLIKTRGQQVTLSCSPISGHRSVSWYQQTPGQGLQFLFEYFSETQRNKGNFPGRFSGRQFSNSRSEMNVSTLELGDSALYLCASSPGEPLNSPLHFGNGTRLTVT.

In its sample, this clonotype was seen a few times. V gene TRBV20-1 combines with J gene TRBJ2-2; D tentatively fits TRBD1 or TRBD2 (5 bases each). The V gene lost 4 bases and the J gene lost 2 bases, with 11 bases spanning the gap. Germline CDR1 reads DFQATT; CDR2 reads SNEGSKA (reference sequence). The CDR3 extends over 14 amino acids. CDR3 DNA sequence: TGCAGTGCTATTTCTAGGGACAACACCGGGGAGCTGTTTTTT. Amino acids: CSAISRDNTGELFF.

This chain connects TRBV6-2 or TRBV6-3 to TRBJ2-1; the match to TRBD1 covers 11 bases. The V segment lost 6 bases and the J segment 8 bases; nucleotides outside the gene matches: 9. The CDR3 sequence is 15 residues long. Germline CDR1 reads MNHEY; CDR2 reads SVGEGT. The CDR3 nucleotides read TGTGCCAGCAGAGACCGGGACAGGGGGAACGATGAGCAGTTCTTC. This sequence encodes CASRDRDRGNDEQFF.